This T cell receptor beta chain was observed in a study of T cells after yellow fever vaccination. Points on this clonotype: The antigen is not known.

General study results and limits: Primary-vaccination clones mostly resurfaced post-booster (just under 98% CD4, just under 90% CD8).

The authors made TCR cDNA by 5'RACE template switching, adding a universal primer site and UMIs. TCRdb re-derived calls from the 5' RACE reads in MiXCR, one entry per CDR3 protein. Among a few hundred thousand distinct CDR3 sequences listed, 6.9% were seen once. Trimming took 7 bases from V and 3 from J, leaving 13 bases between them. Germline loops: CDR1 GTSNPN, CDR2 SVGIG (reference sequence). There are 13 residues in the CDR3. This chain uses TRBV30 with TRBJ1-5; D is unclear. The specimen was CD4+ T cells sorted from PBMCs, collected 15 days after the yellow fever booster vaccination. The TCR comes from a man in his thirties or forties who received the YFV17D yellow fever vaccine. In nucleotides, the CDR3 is TGTGCCTCCGGGTTGGACCACAATCAGCCCCAGCATTTT. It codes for CASGLDHNQPQHF.